The 24 T cell receptor beta chains below were found in one sample sequenced in a study of OX40 agonist ivuxolimab in advanced cancers. Here immunoSEQ multiplex PCR was the method, and the copy in TCRdb shows in-frame clones only, minus some. The sample shows tens of thousands of clones, about 87% of them seen only once. The sample consisted of CD4+ or CD8+ T cells sorted from blood, taken in a trial of the OX40 agonist ivuxolimab. The source is an adult with an advanced solid tumor such as melanoma, head and neck, liver or kidney cancer.

The chain carries TRBV9 and TRBJ1-4; D is ambiguous. Trimming cost V 0 bases and J 4 bases, with 7 bases left between them. Germline loops: CDR1 SGDLS, CDR2 YYNGEE. This CDR3 comprises 14 residues. CDR3 bases: TGTGCCAGCAGCGTAGGGGAGCATAATGAAAAACTGTTTTTT. This sequence encodes CASSVGEHNEKLFF.

CDR3 amino acids: CASSPGRSTDTQYF. CDR3 DNA sequence: TGTGCCAGCAGTCCTGGACGGAGCACAGATACGCAGTATTTT. The gene calls are TRBV6-5 and TRBJ2-3; D remains unclear. The CDR3 loop spans 14 amino acids. Germline loops: CDR1 MNHEY, CDR2 SVGAGI. Trimming left V 5 bases short and J 0 bases short, with 9 bases between.

V and J are TRBV10-2 and TRBJ2-2; D unresolved. The germline V gene has CDR1 WSHSY and CDR2 SAAADI. The CDR3 is 11 amino acids. Trimming left V 7 bases short and J 9 bases short, with 9 bases between. The CDR3 region has the DNA TGCGCCAGCACCTCTGGACGGGAGCTGTTTTTT. Translated: CASTSGRELFF.

The chain recombines TRBV7-6 with TRBJ2-7; D gene ambiguous. This CDR3 spans 11 amino acids. Trimming cost V 5 bases and J 5 bases, with 7 bases left between them. The germline V gene encodes CDR1 SGHVS and CDR2 FNYEAQ. The CDR3 DNA sequence: TGTGCCAGCAGCCCTATCGACGAGCAGTACTTC. Translating it yields CASSPIDEQYF.

This clone was counted once. The rearrangement links TRBV11-1 to TRBJ2-7; 11 nucleotides line up with TRBD2. The CDR3 length is 16 residues. CDR1 is SGHAT and CDR2 is FQDESV in the germline V gene (reference sequence). V dropped 2 bases and J dropped 5; count of bases not matched to a gene: 8. The DNA of the CDR3 is TGTGCCAGCAGCTTAAAACAACTAGCGGGAGCAGACGAGCAGTACTTC. This codes for CASSLKQLAGADEQYF.

The chain uses TRBV11-1 and TRBJ2-5, with no clear D. The CDR3 consists of 14 residues. Germline V gives CDR1 SGHAT, CDR2 FQDESV (reference sequence). Between the trimmed V and J ends, which lost 1 base and 4 bases, there was a span of 10 bases. CDR3 residues: CASSLDPGGETQYF. CDR3 nucleotides: TGTGCCAGCAGCTTAGACCCGGGCGGAGAGACCCAGTACTTC. The complete variable domain, with remaining parts taken from reference TRBV11-1 and TRBJ2-5, reads EAEVAQSPRYKITEKSQAVAFWCDPISGHATLYWYRQILGQGPELLVQFQDESVVDDSQLPKDRFSAERLKGVDSTLKIQPAELGDSAMYLCASSLDPGGETQYFGPGTRLLVL.

The chain is built from TRBV6-5 and TRBJ2-7; no clear D gene. CDR1 and CDR2 from the germline V gene are MNHEY and SVGAGI. V was pared by 5 bases and J by 7 bases, with 15 bases between. The CDR3 is made up of 13 amino acids. As DNA, the CDR3 is TGTGCCAGCAGTCCGTCTACACCGATTGAGCAGTACTTC. Translation: CASSPSTPIEQYF.

The rearrangement links TRBV10-1 to TRBJ2-7, with 7 bases matching TRBD1. The CDR3 has 15 amino acids. V shed 4 bases and J 2 bases; nucleotides not matched to a gene: 8. Germline CDR1 and CDR2: WNHNN and SYGVQD (reference sequence). CDR3 DNA sequence: TGCGCCAGCAGTGGAAACAGGGGTCCCCCCTACGAGCAGTACTTC. Its protein is CASSGNRGPPYEQYF.

CDR3: CASSVEQGQPQHF. The CDR3 DNA reads as TGTGCCAGCAGCGTAGAACAGGGTCAGCCCCAGCATTTT. This chain links TRBV9 with TRBJ1-5; weak D call: TRBD1 (6 bases). The V gene's germline CDR1 is SGDLS and CDR2 YYNGEE. V lost 0 bases and J lost 6, with 7 bases in between. The CDR3 sequence is 13 residues long.

The table lists this clone with a few counts. The V gene is TRBV9, the J gene TRBJ2-7, with D tentatively TRBD2 (6 bases). The CDR3 loop spans 14 amino acids. Trimming cost V 8 bases and J 2 bases, with 17 bases left between them. Germline V lookup: CDR1 SGDLS, CDR2 YYNGEE. CDR3 region: CASDSQRTTYEQYF. CDR3 nucleotide sequence: TGTGCCAGTGACTCCCAGCGGACTACCTACGAGCAGTACTTC.

The chain combines TRBV6-4 with TRBJ2-1; D is perhaps TRBD2 (6 bases). The V gene's germline CDR1 is MRHNA and CDR2 SNTAGT. V dropped 2 bases and J dropped 10 bases, with 18 bases sitting between them. The CDR3 spans 15 residues. The CDR3 DNA follows: TGTGCCAGCAGTGACGGCGGGATGCCCACCAGCGAGCAGTTCTTC. Protein product: CASSDGGMPTSEQFF.

This clone was observed once. The gene calls are TRBV6-6 and TRBJ2-7; weak D call: TRBD2 (6 bases). CDR3 size: 14 residues. Germline CDR1 is MNHNY and CDR2 is SVGAGI (reference sequence). Deletions cut 6 bases from V and 2 bases from J, with 14 bases between. CDR3 coding DNA: TGTGCCAGCAGAGGACGGGAGAGGACCTACGAGCAGTACTTC. Its translation: CASRGRERTYEQYF.

The chain joins TRBV5-5 to TRBJ1-1; 9 bases align to TRBD1. Germline CDR1 is SGHKS and CDR2 is YYEKEE (reference sequence). V trimming: 2 bases; J trimming: 5 bases; junction bases outside the gene matches: 4. The CDR3 has 14 residues. In DNA form, the CDR3 reads TGTGCCAGCAGCTTTAGCGGACAGGGGACTGAAGCTTTCTTT. Its protein is CASSFSGQGTEAFF.

This clone was seen a single time. V gene TRBV7-6 combines with J gene TRBJ1-2; TRBD1 is a possible D gene (6 bases). V shed 1 base and J shed 4 bases, with 22 bases lying between them. This CDR3 is 18 amino acids long. Germline V CDR1 and CDR2: SGHVS, FNYEAQ. In DNA form, the CDR3 reads TGTGCCAGCAGCTTAGATGGCAGGGGTGCGCGTAGGAGCTATGGCTACACCTTC. Translated, it gives CASSLDGRGARRSYGYTF.

The chain combines TRBV5-4 with TRBJ2-5, with a tentative D call TRBD2 (5 bases). From germline, CDR1 is SGHNT and CDR2 YYREEE (reference sequence). V was pared by 0 bases and J by 3 bases, with 6 bases between. The CDR3 consists of 13 residues. The CDR3 here is CASSLVREETQYF. The CDR3 coding sequence is TGTGCCAGCAGCTTGGTGCGGGAAGAGACCCAGTACTTC.

The chain recombines TRBV10-3 with TRBJ2-3, with D unresolved. V lost 5 bases and J lost 1, with 16 bases in between. The CDR3 is 16 residues long. The germline V gene encodes CDR1 ENHRY and CDR2 SYGVKD. The chain's CDR3 is CAISTTTSAGTDTQYF. CDR3 coding DNA: TGTGCCATCAGTACCACCACTTCGGCCGGCACAGATACGCAGTATTTT.

The rearrangement joins TRBV5-1 to TRBJ2-2; D possibly uses TRBD1 or TRBD2 (5 bases each). From germline, CDR1 is SGHRS and CDR2 YFSETQ. V lost 2 bases and J lost 4, with 12 bases in between. This CDR3 is built from 15 residues. CDR3 residues: CASSLFRDGTGELFF. The CDR3 DNA reads as TGCGCCAGCAGCTTATTCAGGGACGGCACCGGGGAGCTGTTTTTT.

This clone was seen more than once but under ten times. J is TRBJ2-7 and V is TRBV5-4; 10 bases match TRBD1. Germline CDR1 reads SGHNT; CDR2 reads YYREEE (reference sequence). This CDR3 is built from 15 residues. The V segment lost 0 bases and the J segment 7 bases; nucleotides outside the gene matches: 7. The CDR3 bases are TGTGCCAGCAGCTTGGTGACAGGGGGCATAGGAGAGCAGTACTTC. Residues: CASSLVTGGIGEQYF.

This chain connects TRBV5-3 to TRBJ2-7, with D perhaps matching TRBD2 (5 bases). TRBV5-3 belongs to the ORF category, with a function that is uncertain. Trimming cost V 4 bases and J 6 bases, with 17 bases left between them. CDR3 length equals 14 residues. This chain's CDR3 is CARSRQDWWAEQYF. The CDR3 DNA reads TGTGCCAGAAGCCGGCAGGACTGGTGGGCCGAGCAGTACTTC.

Here the CDR3 reads CASSSRRLAGKVYEQYF. CDR3 coding DNA: TGTGCCAGCAGCTCCAGACGACTAGCGGGAAAAGTATACGAGCAGTACTTC. This rearrangement joins TRBV7-9 to TRBJ2-7; 11 bases match TRBD2. The V gene end was trimmed by 4 bases and the J gene end by 4 bases; junction bases not matched to a gene: 12. The CDR3 covers 17 residues. The germline gives CDR1 SEHNR, CDR2 FQNEAQ (reference sequence). The variable domain in full, completed from reference TRBV7-9 and TRBJ2-7, reads DTGVSQNPRHKITKRGQNVTFRCDPISEHNRLYWYRQTLGQGPEFLTYFQNEAQLEKSRLLSDRFSAERPKGSFSTLEIQRTEQGDSAMYLCASSSRRLAGKVYEQYFGPGTRLTVT.

In DNA, the CDR3 is TGTGCCAGCAGCTTGGTCCCTAGCGGGAGGGGGTCAGATACGCAGTATTTT. Amino acid sequence: CASSLVPSGRGSDTQYF. This chain links TRBV5-5 with TRBJ2-3, with 12 bases identical to TRBD2. CDR1 SGHKS and CDR2 YYEKEE come from the germline V gene (reference sequence). The V and J ends lost 0 bases and 4 bases, in that order; junction bases with no gene match: 6. CDR3 length: 17 amino acids. Drawing the rest from reference TRBV5-5 and TRBJ2-3, the complete variable domain is DAGVTQSPTHLIKTRGQQVTLRCSPISGHKSVSWYQQVLGQGPQFIFQYYEKEERGRGNFPDRFSARQFPNYSSELNVNALLLGDSALYLCASSLVPSGRGSDTQYFGPGTRLTVL.

V and J are TRBV10-3 and TRBJ2-7, with 10 bases that match TRBD2. CDR3 size: 14 residues. Germline V CDR1 and CDR2: ENHRY, SYGVKD. Trimming removed 4 bases from V and 0 bases from J; junction bases left unmatched: 0. CDR3 region: CAISGTSGSYEQYF. As DNA, the CDR3 is TGTGCCATCAGTGGGACTAGCGGCTCCTACGAGCAGTACTTC.

V is TRBV14 and J is TRBJ2-1; D gene unclear. Trimming left V 2 bases short and J 7 bases short, with 3 bases between. The CDR3 sequence is 11 residues long. The germline V gene has CDR1 SGHDN and CDR2 FVKESK. The CDR3 DNA reads as TGTGCCAGCAGCCAATTTAATGAGCAGTTCTTC. Amino acid sequence: CASSQFNEQFF. Full variable domain (missing parts from reference TRBV14 and TRBJ2-1): EAGVTQFPSHSVIEKGQTVTLRCDPISGHDNLYWYRRVMGKEIKFLLHFVKESKQDESGMPNNRFLAERTGGTYSTLKVQPAELEDSGVYFCASSQFNEQFFGPGTRLTVL.

This chain uses TRBV7-2 with TRBJ1-2; D call uncertain. This CDR3 comprises 13 residues. V was clipped by 3 bases and J by 2 bases, with 7 bases between them. The V gene's germline CDR1 is SGHTA and CDR2 FQGNSA. The CDR3 DNA follows: TGTGCCAGCAGCTTGGAAAAGAACTATGGCTACACCTTC. Encoded protein: CASSLEKNYGYTF.